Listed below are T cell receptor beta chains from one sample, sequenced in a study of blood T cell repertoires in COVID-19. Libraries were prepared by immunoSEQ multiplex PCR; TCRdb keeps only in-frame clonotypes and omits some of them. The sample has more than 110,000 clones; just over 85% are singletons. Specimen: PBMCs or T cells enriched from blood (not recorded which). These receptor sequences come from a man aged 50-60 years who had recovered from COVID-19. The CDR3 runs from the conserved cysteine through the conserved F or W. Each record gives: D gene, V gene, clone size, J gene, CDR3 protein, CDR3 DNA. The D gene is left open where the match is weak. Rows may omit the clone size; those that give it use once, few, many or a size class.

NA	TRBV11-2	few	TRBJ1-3	CASSPLGWTRRGNTIYF	TGTGCCAGCAGCCCCCTCGGTTGGACGAGGAGGGGAAACACCATATATTTT
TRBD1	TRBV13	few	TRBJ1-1	CASSSRSRGNTEAFF	TGTGCCAGCAGCTCGAGGTCCAGGGGGAATACTGAAGCTTTCTTT
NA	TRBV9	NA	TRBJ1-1	CASSKFGTEAFF	TGTGCCAGCAGCAAATTCGGCACTGAAGCTTTCTTT
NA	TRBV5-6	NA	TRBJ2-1	CASSLDGLRAWRHNEQFF	TGTGCCAGCAGCTTGGATGGGTTGCGGGCCTGGCGACACAATGAGCAGTTCTTC
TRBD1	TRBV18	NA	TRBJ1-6	CASRPGQGDDSPLHF	TGTGCCAGCAGACCGGGACAGGGGGATGATTCACCCCTCCACTTT
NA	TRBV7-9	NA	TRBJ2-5	CASSLGPSLQREETQYF	TGTGCCAGCAGCTTAGGACCGAGTCTACAGAGAGAGGAGACCCAGTACTTC
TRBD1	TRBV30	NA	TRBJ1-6	CAWREGDRDNSPLHF	TGTGCCTGGAGGGAGGGGGACAGAGATAATTCACCCCTCCACTTT
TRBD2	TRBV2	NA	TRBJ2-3	CASSEALAGSTDTQYF	TGTGCCAGCAGTGAAGCCCTAGCGGGGAGCACAGATACGCAGTATTTT
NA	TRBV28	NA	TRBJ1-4	CASSFSGNTNEKLFF	TGTGCCAGCAGTTTTTCAGGGAACACTAATGAAAAACTGTTTTTT
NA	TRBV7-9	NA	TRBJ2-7	CASSNRGGKIYEQYF	TGTGCCAGCAGCAATAGGGGCGGGAAGATCTACGAGCAGTACTTC
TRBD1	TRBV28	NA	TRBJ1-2	CASRPFGTGGSDGYTF	TGTGCCAGCAGGCCATTCGGGACAGGGGGTAGCGATGGCTACACCTTC
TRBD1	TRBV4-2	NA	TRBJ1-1	CASSQDGQVNTEAFF	TGTGCCAGCAGCCAAGATGGACAGGTGAACACTGAAGCTTTCTTT
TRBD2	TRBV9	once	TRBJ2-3	CASSPSGGHWVDTQYF	TGTGCCAGCAGCCCTAGCGGGGGGCACTGGGTGGATACGCAGTATTTT
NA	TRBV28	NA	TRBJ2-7	CASSLSGYEQYF	TGTGCCAGCAGTTTATCAGGGTACGAGCAGTACTTC
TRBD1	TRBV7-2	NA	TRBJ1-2	CASSPDREYGYTF	TGTGCCAGCAGCCCGGACAGGGAGTATGGCTACACCTTC
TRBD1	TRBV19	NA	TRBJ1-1	CASRGQGAQAFF	TGTGCCAGTAGGGGACAGGGGGCACAGGCTTTCTTT
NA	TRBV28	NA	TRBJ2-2	CASSPHKPGTGELFF	TGTGCCAGCAGCCCCCATAAGCCGGGGACCGGGGAGCTGTTTTTT
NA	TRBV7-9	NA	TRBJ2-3	CASSPSEGYRADTQYF	TGTGCCAGCAGCCCCTCGGAGGGGTATCGCGCAGATACGCAGTATTTT
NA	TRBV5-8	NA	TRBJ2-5	CASSLLQSWETQYF	TGTGCCAGCAGCTTGTTGCAGTCCTGGGAGACCCAGTACTTC
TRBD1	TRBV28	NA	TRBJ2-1	CASSFIFLGGEGKNEQFF	TGTGCCAGCAGTTTCATCTTCTTAGGGGGCGAAGGGAAGAATGAGCAGTTCTTC
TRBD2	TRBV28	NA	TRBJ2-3	CASTHSGKLTDTQYF	TGTGCCAGCACCCATAGCGGGAAGTTAACAGATACGCAGTATTTT
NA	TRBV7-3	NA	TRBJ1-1	CASSLDLRTEAFF	TGTGCCAGCAGCTTAGATCTGAGGACTGAAGCTTTCTTT
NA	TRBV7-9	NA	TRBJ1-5	CASTRDSNQPQHF	TGTGCCAGCACTCGGGATAGCAATCAGCCCCAGCATTTT
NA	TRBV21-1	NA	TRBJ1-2	CASSMTGNYGYTF	TGTGCCAGCAGCATGACAGGCAACTATGGCTACACCTTC
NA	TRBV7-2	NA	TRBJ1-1	CASTSQGNTEAFF	TGTGCCAGCACCTCACAGGGGAACACTGAAGCTTTCTTT
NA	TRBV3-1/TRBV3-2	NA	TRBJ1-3	CASSQGLAGNTIYF	TGTGCCAGCAGCCAAGGGCTTGCAGGAAACACCATATATTTT
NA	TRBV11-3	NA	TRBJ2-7	CASSSRPTYEQYF	TGTGCCAGCAGCTCTAGACCGACTTACGAGCAGTACTTC
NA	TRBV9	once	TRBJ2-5	CASTPGGRVETQYF	TGTGCCAGCACCCCCGGCGGCCGGGTGGAGACCCAGTACTTC
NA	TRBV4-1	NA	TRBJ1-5	CASSQAVRGGSNQPQHF	TGCGCCAGCAGCCAAGCTGTCAGGGGCGGGAGCAATCAGCCCCAGCATTTT
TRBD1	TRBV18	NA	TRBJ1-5	CASSKGQVNQPQHF	TGTGCCAGCTCAAAGGGACAGGTGAATCAGCCCCAGCATTTT
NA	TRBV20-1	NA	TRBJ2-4	CSAIFRDIQYF	TGCAGTGCCATCTTCCGGGACATTCAGTACTTC
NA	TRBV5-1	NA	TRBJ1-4	CASTPTRSEKLFF	TGCGCCAGCACCCCAACTCGGAGTGAAAAACTGTTTTTT
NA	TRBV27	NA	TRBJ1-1	CASSLDPGDTEAFF	TGTGCCAGCAGTCTGGACCCGGGGGACACTGAAGCTTTCTTT
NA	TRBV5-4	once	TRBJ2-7	CASSLGHSSYEQYF	TGTGCCAGCAGCTTGGGACATTCCTCCTACGAGCAGTACTTC
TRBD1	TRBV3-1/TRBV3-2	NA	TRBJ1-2	CASSQQDRGSGYTF	TGTGCCAGCAGCCAACAAGACAGGGGCTCTGGCTACACCTTC
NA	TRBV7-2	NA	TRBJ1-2	CASRDLTRVLSGYTF	TGTGCCAGCAGAGATCTAACTAGGGTTCTCTCTGGCTACACCTTC
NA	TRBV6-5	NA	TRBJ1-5	CANGQYNQPQHF	TGTGCCAACGGACAGTACAATCAGCCCCAGCATTTT
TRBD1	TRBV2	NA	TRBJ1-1	CASTGQGSEAFF	TGTGCCAGCACGGGACAGGGGTCTGAAGCTTTCTTT
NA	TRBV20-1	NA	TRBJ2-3	CSACAVDTQYF	TGCAGTGCCTGCGCGGTTGATACGCAGTATTTT
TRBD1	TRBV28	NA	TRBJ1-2	CASSFRDRDYGYTF	TGTGCCAGCAGTTTCCGGGACAGGGACTATGGCTACACCTTC
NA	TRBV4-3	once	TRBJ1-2	CASSQDRSGYGYTF	TGCGCCAGCAGCCAAGATCGTTCGGGCTATGGCTACACCTTC
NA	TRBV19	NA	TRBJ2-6	CASSIGTGRSGANVLTF	TGTGCCAGTAGTATAGGGACGGGGAGGTCTGGGGCCAACGTCCTGACTTTC
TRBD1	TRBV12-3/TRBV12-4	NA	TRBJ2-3	CASGQADTQYF	TGTGCCAGCGGACAGGCAGATACGCAGTATTTT
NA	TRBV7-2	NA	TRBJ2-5	CASSLARGRQETQYF	TGTGCCAGCAGCTTAGCTAGGGGCCGACAAGAGACCCAGTACTTC